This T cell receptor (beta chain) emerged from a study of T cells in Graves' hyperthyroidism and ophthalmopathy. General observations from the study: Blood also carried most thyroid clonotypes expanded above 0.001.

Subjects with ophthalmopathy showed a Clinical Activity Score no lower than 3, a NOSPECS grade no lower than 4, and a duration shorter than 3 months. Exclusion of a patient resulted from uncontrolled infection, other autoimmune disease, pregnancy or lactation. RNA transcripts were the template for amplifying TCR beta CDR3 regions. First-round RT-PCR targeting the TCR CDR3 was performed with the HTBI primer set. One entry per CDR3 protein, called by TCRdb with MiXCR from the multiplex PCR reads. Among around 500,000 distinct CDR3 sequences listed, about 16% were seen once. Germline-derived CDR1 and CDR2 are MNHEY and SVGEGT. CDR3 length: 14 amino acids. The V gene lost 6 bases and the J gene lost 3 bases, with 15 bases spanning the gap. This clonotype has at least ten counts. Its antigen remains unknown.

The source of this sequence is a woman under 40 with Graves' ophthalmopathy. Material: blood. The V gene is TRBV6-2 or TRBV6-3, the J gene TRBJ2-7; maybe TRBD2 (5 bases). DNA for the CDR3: TGTGCCAGCAGACCTAATACTAGATACTACGAGCAGTACTTC. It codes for CASRPNTRYYEQYF.